Listed here are 10 T cell receptor beta chains from one sample, sequenced in a study of cytomegalovirus exposure and HLA in healthy donors. It was with 60 Vbeta and 13 Jbeta primers that the PCR ran. Sequenced by immunoSEQ multiplex PCR; TCRdb stores in-frame clones only, minus some. This sample's clone table lists some 96,000 clones. Sequencing input: PBMCs. All receptors come from a woman aged 30 to 39 in good health and CMV-seronegative.

The V and J genes are TRBV6-5 and TRBJ1-2; 10 bases map to TRBD1. Losses at the gene ends were 6 bases for V and 5 bases for J; bases not matched to a gene: 6. This CDR3 has 14 amino acids. Germline-derived CDR1 and CDR2 are MNHEY and SVGAGI. The CDR3 here is CASRPGQGKYGYTF. CDR3 DNA: TGTGCCAGCAGACCGGGACAGGGGAAATATGGCTACACCTTC.

A remark on this clone: The sample has other DNA sequences that encode this CDR3 too. The genes are TRBV5-1 and TRBJ1-2, with D perhaps matching TRBD1 (6 bases). Per the germline V gene, CDR1 is SGHRS and CDR2 is YFSETQ. CDR3 size: 14 residues. V was trimmed by 4 bases and J by 3 bases, leaving 13 bases between them. The CDR3 loop reads CASSRTGIDYGYTF. CDR3 in DNA: TGCGCCAGCAGCAGAACAGGGATCGACTATGGCTACACCTTC. Together with reference TRBV5-1 and TRBJ1-2, the CDR3 gives the full variable domain: KAGVTQTPRYLIKTRGQQVTLSCSPISGHRSVSWYQQTPGQGLQFLFEYFSETQRNKGNFPGRFSGRQFSNSRSEMNVSTLELGDSALYLCASSRTGIDYGYTFGSGTRLTVV.

The chain uses TRBV4-2 and TRBJ2-3; the D gene is possibly TRBD2 (6 bases). The CDR3 consists of 17 residues. V was pared by 2 bases and J by 0 bases, with 15 bases between. Germline V gene lookup returns CDR1 LGHNA and CDR2 YNFKEQ. The CDR3 bases are TGTGCCAGCAGCCAAAGAGTAGGCGGGGCGAGCACAGATACGCAGTATTTT. As protein: CASSQRVGGASTDTQYF.

The gene calls are TRBV29-1 and TRBJ1-1; weak D call: TRBD1 (5 bases). The CDR3 is made up of 14 amino acids. Germline values: CDR1 SQVTM, CDR2 ANQGSEA. The ends were cut back, 4 bases at V and 1 base at J, with 13 bases in the middle. The CDR3 sequence: CSVVWTTKNTEAFF. The CDR3, as DNA: TGCAGCGTTGTATGGACAACCAAGAACACTGAAGCTTTCTTT.

The chain links TRBV7-9 to TRBJ1-4; possible D gene TRBD1, 6 bases. V dropped 3 bases and J dropped 8 bases, with 19 bases sitting between them. CDR3 length: 16 residues. Germline V gene sequence: CDR1 SEHNR, CDR2 FQNEAQ (reference sequence). The CDR3 DNA is TGTGCCAGCAGCTTGCTGAGCGGGGGCCAGGGGGAAAAACTGTTTTTT. Amino acid sequence: CASSLLSGGQGEKLFF.

This sequence joins TRBV6-6 and TRBJ2-4, with D possibly being TRBD1 (5 bases). The germline V gene encodes CDR1 MNHNY and CDR2 SVGAGI (reference sequence). The CDR3 contains 12 residues. V lost 2 bases to trimming and J lost 8 bases, with 7 bases between them. The CDR3 reads CASSYIGDIQYF. The CDR3 DNA reads TGTGCCAGCAGTTACATAGGGGACATTCAGTACTTC.

The J gene is TRBJ2-2, the V gene TRBV9; 8 nucleotides agree with TRBD2. V was pared by 5 bases and J by 3 bases, with 6 bases of the junction left unmatched. Germline CDR1 and CDR2: SGDLS and YYNGEE. This CDR3 is built from 15 residues. CDR3 DNA sequence: TGTGCCAGCAGACCCGGGGGGGCGGACACCGGGGAGCTGTTTTTT. Encoded protein: CASRPGGADTGELFF.

This sequence joins TRBV15 and TRBJ1-6, with D possibly being TRBD1 (6 bases). The V gene lost 0 bases and the J gene lost 6 bases, with 18 bases spanning the gap. CDR1 and CDR2 from the germline V gene are LNHNV and YYDKDF (reference sequence). The CDR3 covers 18 residues. The CDR3 sequence: CATSRDDSGGLGNSPLHF. CDR3 nucleotide sequence: TGTGCCACCAGCAGAGATGACTCGGGGGGGCTGGGTAATTCACCCCTCCACTTT.

This chain joins TRBV5-4 and TRBJ1-1, with D perhaps TRBD1 (6 bases). CDR1 and CDR2 from the germline V gene are SGHNT and YYREEE (reference sequence). The CDR3 contains 14 residues. V was clipped by 6 bases and J by 3 bases, with 15 bases between them. The CDR3 sequence: CASTPRGGDTEAFF. In nucleotides, the CDR3 is TGTGCCAGCACCCCCAGGGGAGGGGACACTGAAGCTTTCTTT.

The chain carries TRBV30 and TRBJ1-5; 9 positions match TRBD1. V lost 0 bases to trimming and J lost 6 bases; unmatched junction nucleotides: 15. In germline, CDR1 is GTSNPN, CDR2 SVGIG (reference sequence). This CDR3 has 18 residues. This CDR3 is CAWSVQEGYRGQGQPQHF. The CDR3 nucleotides are TGTGCCTGGAGTGTACAAGAAGGTTACAGGGGGCAAGGTCAGCCCCAGCATTTT. The variable domain in full, completed from reference TRBV30 and TRBJ1-5, reads SQTIHQWPATLVQPVGSPLSLECTVEGTSNPNLYWYRQAAGRGLQLLFYSVGIGQISSEVPQNLSASRPQDRQFILSSKKLLLSDSGFYLCAWSVQEGYRGQGQPQHFGDGTRLSIL.